The rows below give T cell receptor beta chains drawn from one sample of a study of blood T cells in healthy people across ages. MiXCR was run by TCRdb on the 5' RACE reads, yielding one entry per CDR3 protein. Among some 930,000 distinct CDR3 sequences, about 28% were seen once, and the ten largest hold roughly 10%. Separately, the same data were catalogued under a study of T cells of mothers and their children.

The sample comprised blood. These receptors all stem from a woman between 40 and 55 years old in good health. Each CDR3 is given with its conserved first and last residue. The D gene is left open where the match is weak. Clone sizes are given selectively: once, few, many, or a class where the clone is expanded.

D gene: NA; V gene: TRBV28; clone size: NA; J gene: TRBJ2-3; CDR3 DNA: TGTGCCAGCAAGGGGAGGAACCCCACAGATACGCGGTATTTT; CDR3 protein: CASKGRNPTDTRYF
D gene: TRBD1; V gene: TRBV27; clone size: few; J gene: TRBJ2-5; CDR3 DNA: TGTGCCAGCAGAGATCTACAGGGGCCCTTGGGCGTTATCCAGTACTTC; CDR3 protein: CASRDLQGPLGVIQYF
D gene: NA; V gene: TRBV5-1; clone size: NA; J gene: TRBJ2-6; CDR3 DNA: TGCGCCAGCAGCCCAGGGGCCTCCAACGGGGCCAACGTCCTGACTTTC; CDR3 protein: CASSPGASNGANVLTF
D gene: NA; V gene: TRBV10-3; clone size: NA; J gene: TRBJ1-1; CDR3 DNA: TGTGCCATCAGTGAGATTGGGAACACTGAAGCTTTCTTT; CDR3 protein: CAISEIGNTEAFF
D gene: TRBD2; V gene: TRBV2; clone size: few; J gene: TRBJ2-7; CDR3 DNA: TGTGCCAGCATCGGACTAGAGGCTCTCTCCTACGAGCAGTACTTC; CDR3 protein: CASIGLEALSYEQYF
D gene: NA; V gene: TRBV10-3; clone size: many; J gene: TRBJ2-7; CDR3 DNA: TGTGCCATCAGTGGACGGGCCCCCCAGGCCTACGAGCAGTACTTC; CDR3 protein: CAISGRAPQAYEQYF
D gene: NA; V gene: TRBV5-1; clone size: few; J gene: TRBJ2-2; CDR3 DNA: TGTGCCAGCAGCTTGGATTCCGGGGAGCTGTTTTTT; CDR3 protein: CASSLDSGELFF
D gene: NA; V gene: TRBV7-6; clone size: NA; J gene: TRBJ1-3; CDR3 DNA: TGTGCCAGCAGCTCCGAACAGGGACACACCATATATTTT; CDR3 protein: CASSSEQGHTIYF
D gene: NA; V gene: TRBV10-3; clone size: NA; J gene: TRBJ2-7; CDR3 DNA: TGTGCCATCAGGGAGTCGTCGGTGGGGGAGCAGTACTTC; CDR3 protein: CAIRESSVGEQYF
D gene: NA; V gene: TRBV11-2; clone size: few; J gene: TRBJ1-1; CDR3 DNA: TGTGCCAGCAGCTTTAAGGTGAACACTGAAGCTTTCTTT; CDR3 protein: CASSFKVNTEAFF
D gene: NA; V gene: TRBV18; clone size: NA; J gene: TRBJ1-1; CDR3 DNA: TGTACCAGCTCACCAACGACCCCGAACACTGAAGCTTTCTTT; CDR3 protein: CTSSPTTPNTEAFF